This T cell receptor (beta chain) came from a study of T-cell reconstitution after alpha-beta-depleted transplantation in children. Study-wide results and caveats: Recipient T cells and thymic progenitors that survived were the source of the high TCRbeta diversity seen at day 60 in some patients. At one year after transplant, newly produced T cells mostly accounted for T-cell counts and diversity.

A library of TCRbeta sequences, prepared with unique molecular identifiers, was generated. TCRdb re-analysed the PCR reads in MiXCR, keeping a single row per CDR3 protein. The sample lists some 550,000 distinct CDR3 sequences; roughly 24% were seen once. With respect to this clonotype: Its antigen is as yet unknown.

The TCR comes from a boy younger than two who had a stem cell transplant for acute myeloid leukemia, so the T cells may come from the graft donor. The sequences come from PBMCs, mostly from graft donor cells, collected 360 days after TCRalphabeta/CD19-depleted stem cell transplant.

The CDR3 DNA reads as TGTGCCAGCAGTGAAGACCGACAGGGGGCCATTGAAGCTTTCTTT. Amino acid sequence: CASSEDRQGAIEAFF. The V gene is TRBV2, the J gene TRBJ1-1, with 10 nucleotides matching TRBD1. V lost 1 base, J lost 7 bases, and 6 bases stayed unmatched. Germline assignment: CDR1 SNHLY and CDR2 FYNNEI. This CDR3 comprises 15 residues.